The T cell receptor (beta chain) described here comes from a study of CXCR3-negative and CXCR3-positive naive CD8 T cells. General study results and limits: Similarly elevated diversity marked both naive subsets, with memory CD8+ cells showing far lower diversity. CXCR3-positive naive cells had more hydrophobic TRB CDR3s than CXCR3-negative naive cells.

The authors prepared UMI-labeled TRB cDNA libraries by 5' RACE. With the 5' RACE reads reprocessed, TCRdb shows one record per CDR3 protein and no DNA. In total, the table holds about 89,000 distinct CDR3 sequences. Details on this clonotype: Antigen: not known.

Germline CDR1 is MNHEY and CDR2 is SMNVEV (reference sequence). CDR3 length: 15 amino acids. The chain is built from TRBV27 and TRBJ2-3. The sequence derives from a human donor in good health. Some clones in this sample may be carry-over from other donors' samples. The sequenced sample consisted of naive CXCR3+ CD8+ T cells from blood. Sample subset: CD45RO-CCR7+CD27+CD95- naive CD8+ T cells expressing CXCR3 (TNR3+). The chain's CDR3 is CASSFMAYGTDTQYF.